The rows below give T cell receptor beta chains drawn from one sample of a study of T cells in Graves' hyperthyroidism and ophthalmopathy. TCRdb used MiXCR to reprocess the multiplex PCR reads, holding one entry per CDR3 protein. The sample yields 90,000 to 120,000 distinct CDR3 sequences, around a sixth seen once. Material for sequencing was blood. The receptors derive from a woman between 50 and 59 years old with Graves' hyperthyroidism. The CDR3 runs from the conserved cysteine through the conserved F or W. D genes are given only for firm matches. A clone size is listed for some rows: how often the clone was seen (once, few, many), or a class if it is expanded.

D,J,size,V,DNA,CDR3
TRBD2,TRBJ2-5,.,TRBV5-1,TGCGCCAGCAGCTTGAGGTTGCGGGAGCAAGAGACCCAGTACTTC,CASSLRLREQETQYF
.,TRBJ1-4,.,TRBV7-9,TGTGCCAGCAGCTCTGCAGGGCGAAATGAAAAACTGTTTTTT,CASSSAGRNEKLFF
.,TRBJ1-5,medium-sized,TRBV2,TGTGCCAGCAGTGGGCCTTTACCCCATCAGCCCCAGCATTTT,CASSGPLPHQPQHF
TRBD1,TRBJ1-1,.,TRBV2,TGTGCCAGCGGGGGTCAGGGGGGCTCTGAAGCTTTCTTT,CASGGQGGSEAFF
TRBD1,TRBJ1-6,many,TRBV20-1,TGCAGTGCGCCGCGGACAGGGGGCCATAATCCGAATTCACCCCTCCACTTT,CSAPRTGGHNPNSPLHF
TRBD2,TRBJ2-5,few,TRBV27,TGTGCCAGCAATGGGGGGGGACTTAGGGGCCAAGAGACCCAGTACTTC,CASNGGGLRGQETQYF
.,TRBJ2-7,many,TRBV7-9,TGTGCCAGCAGCTGGGGCCAGGGGATAGGATACGAGCAGTACTTC,CASSWGQGIGYEQYF
TRBD2,TRBJ2-5,.,TRBV13,TGTGCCAGCAGCCTGAGACTAGCGGGAGTGGAGGAGACCCAGTACTTC,CASSLRLAGVEETQYF
.,TRBJ1-1,.,TRBV7-3,TGTGCCAGCAGCTCACAAGGGGGAGCTGAAGCTTTCTTT,CASSSQGGAEAFF
.,TRBJ2-5,many,TRBV29-1,TGCAGCGTTGTAATCCAGGGACAAGAGACCCAGTACTTC,CSVVIQGQETQYF
.,TRBJ1-5,.,TRBV4-1,TGCGCCAGCAGCCCCCGGGGAGTCTACAATCAGCCCCAGCATTTT,CASSPRGVYNQPQHF
.,TRBJ2-3,many,TRBV5-6,TGTGCCAGCAGACGAACCGGGACAAGCACAGATACGCAGTATTTT,CASRRTGTSTDTQYF
TRBD1,TRBJ2-5,many,TRBV30,TGTGCCTGGAGTGATTTTGGGCAGGGGGCGGGAGAGACCCAGTACTTC,CAWSDFGQGAGETQYF
TRBD2,TRBJ2-1,.,TRBV11-1,TGTGCCAGCAGCTTAGGAAGCGGGAGTGTCAATGAGCAGTTCTTC,CASSLGSGSVNEQFF
.,TRBJ2-3,many,TRBV2,TGTGCCAGCGGACGACAGGGCACAGATACGCAGTATTTT,CASGRQGTDTQYF
.,TRBJ2-5,many,TRBV5-6,TGTGCCAGCAGCTCCCCGGGAAAAGGAGAGACCCAGTACTTC,CASSSPGKGETQYF